This entry features one T cell receptor (beta chain) sequence. Trimming took 0 bases from V and 2 from J, leaving 10 bases between them. The length of the CDR3 is 14 residues. CDR1 is SQVTM, CDR2 ANQGSEA, per germline. The data were taken from a study of shared T cell receptors in the human thymus. Clones were read by immunoSEQ multiplex PCR, and TCRdb kept only the in-frame ones, dropping some. The sample holds approximately 730,000 clones, roughly 85% seen once. The same sample was also studied in work on human thymus T cells. As that report states: Healthy Finnish infants undergoing corrective surgery for congenital heart defects provided the donor material. Unrelated individuals were reported by related research to share highly overlapping thymic repertoires.

V gene TRBV29-1 combines with J gene TRBJ1-1; D is perhaps TRBD1 (6 bases). The TCR sequence derives from a girl under two years old with a congenital heart defect. The sequencing input was thymocytes. CDR3 loop: CSVEEHRVNTEAFF. The CDR3 DNA reads TGCAGCGTTGAAGAACACAGGGTCAACACTGAAGCTTTCTTT.